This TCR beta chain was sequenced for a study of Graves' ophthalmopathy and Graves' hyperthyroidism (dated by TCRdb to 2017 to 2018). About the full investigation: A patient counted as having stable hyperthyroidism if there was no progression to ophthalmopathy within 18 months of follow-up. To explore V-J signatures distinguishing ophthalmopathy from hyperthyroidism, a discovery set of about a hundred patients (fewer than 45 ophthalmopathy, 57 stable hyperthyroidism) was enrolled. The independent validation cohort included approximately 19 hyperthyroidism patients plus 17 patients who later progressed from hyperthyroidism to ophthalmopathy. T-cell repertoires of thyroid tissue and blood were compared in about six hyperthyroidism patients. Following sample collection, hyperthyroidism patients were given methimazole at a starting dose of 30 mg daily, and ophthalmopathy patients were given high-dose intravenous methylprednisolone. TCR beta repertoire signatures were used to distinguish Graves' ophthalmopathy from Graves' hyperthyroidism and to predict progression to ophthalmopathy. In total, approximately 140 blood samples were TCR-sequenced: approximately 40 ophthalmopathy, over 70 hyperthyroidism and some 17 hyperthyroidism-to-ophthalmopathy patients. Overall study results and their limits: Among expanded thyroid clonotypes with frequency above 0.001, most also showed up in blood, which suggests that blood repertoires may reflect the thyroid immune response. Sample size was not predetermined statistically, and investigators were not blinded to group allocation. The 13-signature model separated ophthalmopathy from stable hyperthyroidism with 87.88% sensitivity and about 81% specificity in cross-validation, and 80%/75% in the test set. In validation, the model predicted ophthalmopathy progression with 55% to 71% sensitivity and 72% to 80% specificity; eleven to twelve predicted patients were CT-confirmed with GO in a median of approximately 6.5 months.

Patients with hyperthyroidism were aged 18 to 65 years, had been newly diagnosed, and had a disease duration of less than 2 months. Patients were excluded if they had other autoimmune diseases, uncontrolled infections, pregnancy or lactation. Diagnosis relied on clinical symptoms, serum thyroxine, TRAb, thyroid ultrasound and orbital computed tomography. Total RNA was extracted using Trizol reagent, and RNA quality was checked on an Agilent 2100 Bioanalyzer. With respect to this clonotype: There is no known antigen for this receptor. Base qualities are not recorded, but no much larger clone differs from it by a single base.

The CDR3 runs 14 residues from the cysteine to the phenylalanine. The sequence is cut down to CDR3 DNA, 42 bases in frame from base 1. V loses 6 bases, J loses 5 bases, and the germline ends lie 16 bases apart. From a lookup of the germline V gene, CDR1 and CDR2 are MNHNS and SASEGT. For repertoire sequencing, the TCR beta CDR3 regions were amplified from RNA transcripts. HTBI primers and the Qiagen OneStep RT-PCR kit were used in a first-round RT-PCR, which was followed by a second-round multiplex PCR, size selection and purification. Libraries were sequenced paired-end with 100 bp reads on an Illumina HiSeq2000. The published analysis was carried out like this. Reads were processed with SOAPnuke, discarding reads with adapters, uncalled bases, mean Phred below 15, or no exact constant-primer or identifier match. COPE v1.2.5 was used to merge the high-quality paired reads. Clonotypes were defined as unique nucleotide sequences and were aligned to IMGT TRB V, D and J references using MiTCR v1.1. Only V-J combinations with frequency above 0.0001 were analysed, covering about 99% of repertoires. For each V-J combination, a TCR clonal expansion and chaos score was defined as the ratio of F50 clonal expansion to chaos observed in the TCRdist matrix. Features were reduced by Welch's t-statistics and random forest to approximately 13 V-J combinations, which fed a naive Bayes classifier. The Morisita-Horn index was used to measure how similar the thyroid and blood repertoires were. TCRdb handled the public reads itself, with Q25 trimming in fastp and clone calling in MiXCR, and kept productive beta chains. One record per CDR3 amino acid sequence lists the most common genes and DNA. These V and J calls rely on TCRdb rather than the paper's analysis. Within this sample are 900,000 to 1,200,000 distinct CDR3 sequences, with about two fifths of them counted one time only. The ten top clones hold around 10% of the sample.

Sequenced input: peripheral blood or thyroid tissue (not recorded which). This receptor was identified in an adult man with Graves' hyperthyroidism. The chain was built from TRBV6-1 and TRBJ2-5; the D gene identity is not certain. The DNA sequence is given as TGTGCCAGCAGGCTCTACGGCAGTTCTGAGACCCAGTACTTC. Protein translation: CASRLYGSSETQYF.